Listed here are 17 T cell receptor beta chains from one sample, sequenced in a study of regulatory T cells. What these receptors recognize is not known. The PCR used 52 TRBV and 13 TRBJ primers. Data came from immunoSEQ multiplex PCR; TCRdb stores just in-frame clones and leaves some out. Among fewer than 6,500 clones listed, 80% to 90% were seen once. Study results and limitations: Compared with autologous conventional CD4+ cells and control regulatory cells, CD3G-deficient regulatory T cells showed reduced diversity.

Sequencing was performed on CD4+ Tregs sorted from blood. All receptors derive from a person aged 18 to 30 with CD3G deficiency.

The V gene is TRBV6-1, the J gene TRBJ2-1, with 7 bases matching TRBD1. Germline CDR1 and CDR2: MNHNS and SASEGT. This CDR3 contains 16 residues. V shed 0 bases, J shed 9 bases, and the junction held 11 bases outside the gene matches. The CDR3 is CASSEARGRGTGEQFF. CDR3 DNA sequence: TGTGCCAGCAGTGAAGCGCGAGGCAGGGGGACCGGTGAGCAGTTCTTC.

V is TRBV10-2 and J is TRBJ1-1; perhaps TRBD1 as D (6 bases). The CDR3 is 13 amino acids. CDR1 and CDR2 (germline): WSHSY, SAAADI. The V gene lost 10 bases and the J gene lost 0 bases, with 12 bases spanning the gap. The CDR3 protein is CATRGGLNTEAFF. The CDR3 coding sequence is TGCGCCACAAGGGGGGGCCTGAACACTGAAGCTTTCTTT.

The V call is TRBV6-1, the J call TRBJ1-1, with D unresolved. CDR3 size: 13 residues. Germline V lookup: CDR1 MNHNS, CDR2 SASEGT. V dropped 7 bases and J dropped 1 base, with 10 bases sitting between them. The CDR3 nucleotides read TGTGCCAGCACTTACATGGAGAACACTGAAGCTTTCTTT. Its translation: CASTYMENTEAFF.

This chain joins TRBV5-1 and TRBJ2-6, with D perhaps matching TRBD1 (5 bases). Trimming removed 3 bases from V and 1 base from J, with 8 bases in between. Germline loops: CDR1 SGHRS, CDR2 YFSETQ. The CDR3 spans 15 residues. CDR3 sequence reads: CASSSAGSGANVLTF. DNA of the CDR3: TGCGCCAGCAGCTCCGCAGGGTCTGGGGCCAACGTCCTGACTTTC.

The genes are TRBV5-1 and TRBJ2-3; 10 nucleotides align to TRBD1. V gave up 7 bases and J gave up 1 base; unmatched junction bases: 6. CDR1 is SGHRS and CDR2 is YFSETQ in the germline V gene. The CDR3 consists of 15 residues. Written as DNA, the CDR3 is TGCGCCAGCGGCAAGGGGACAGGGGGCACAGATACGCAGTATTTT. It translates to CASGKGTGGTDTQYF.

CDR3 DNA sequence: TGTGCCTGGAGTGTTTCCGGGACAGTCAATGAGCAGTTCTTC. Encoded protein: CAWSVSGTVNEQFF. The V gene is TRBV30, the J gene TRBJ2-1; 7 nucleotides agree with TRBD1. Trimming took 0 bases from V and 6 from J; bases not matched to a gene: 5. This CDR3 spans 14 amino acids. The V gene's germline CDR1 is GTSNPN and CDR2 SVGIG (reference sequence).

V usage is TRBV25-1 and J usage is TRBJ2-2; TRBD1 agrees at 11 bases. Germline V lookup: CDR1 MGHDK, CDR2 SYGVNS. The V gene end was trimmed by 4 bases and the J gene end by 5 bases; junction bases not matched to a gene: 6. The CDR3 is made up of 16 amino acids. The CDR3 reads CASSATGQGVTGELFF. The CDR3 bases are TGTGCCAGCAGTGCGACGGGACAGGGGGTAACCGGGGAGCTGTTTTTT.

The J gene is TRBJ2-3, the V gene TRBV4-1; a weak D match, TRBD2 (5 bases). Germline V CDR1 and CDR2: MGHRA, YSYEKL. Trimming left V 1 base short and J 8 bases short, with 16 bases between. CDR3 length: 15 residues. CDR3 sequence: CASSQGLGGPGTQYF. CDR3 coding DNA: TGCGCCAGCAGCCAAGGATTGGGCGGGCCAGGTACGCAGTATTTT.

This chain joins TRBV6-1 and TRBJ2-2, with D hard to call. The V gene's germline CDR1 is MNHNS and CDR2 SASEGT. Deletions cut 5 bases from V and 5 bases from J, with 9 bases between. The CDR3 length is 13 residues. CDR3 amino acids: CASSKQWTGELFF. CDR3 nucleotides: TGTGCCAGCAGTAAACAGTGGACCGGGGAGCTGTTTTTT.

The V and J genes are TRBV10-3 and TRBJ1-1; perhaps TRBD1 as D (5 bases). V lost 8 bases to trimming and J lost 0 bases, with 10 bases between them. The CDR3 spans 13 residues. Germline values: CDR1 ENHRY, CDR2 SYGVKD. The CDR3 DNA reads TGTGCCATCCAAGGGGCCCTGAACACTGAAGCTTTCTTT. Its translation is CAIQGALNTEAFF.

This clone came up once. The gene calls are TRBV29-1 and TRBJ2-2; D perhaps matches TRBD2 (5 bases). Trimming took off 4 bases at V and 7 bases at J, with 13 bases between the two ends. This CDR3 spans 13 amino acids. Germline CDR1 SQVTM, CDR2 ANQGSEA. The CDR3 DNA is TGCAGCGTTGCTACCGATCGGGGCGGGGAGCTGTTTTTT. This gives the protein CSVATDRGGELFF.

The V call is TRBV19, the J call TRBJ2-6, with 9 bases that match TRBD2. With 4 bases clipped from V and 0 bases from J, the junction kept 1 base outside the gene matches. The CDR3 is 16 residues long. CDR1 and CDR2 from the germline V gene are LNHDA and SQIVND (reference sequence). The CDR3 sequence: CASSTGLASGANVLTF. As DNA, the CDR3 is TGTGCCAGTAGTACGGGACTAGCCTCTGGGGCCAACGTCCTGACTTTC.

This chain joins TRBV7-4 and TRBJ1-1; perhaps TRBD1 as D (5 bases). CDR3 length: 13 residues. The V end lost 4 bases, the J end lost 4 bases, and 10 bases lay between the germline ends. From germline, CDR1 is SGHVT and CDR2 SQSDAQ. The CDR3 sequence is CASSSLGTTEAFF. The CDR3 DNA is TGTGCCAGCAGCTCCTTGGGGACCACTGAAGCTTTCTTT.

Note on this clone: Compared with germline, one end of the junction differs, possibly owing to a read error. CDR3 sequence (DNA): TGTGCCAGCAGCTTAACTAGGGGTTCCTTCAATGAGCAGTTCTTC. Amino acid sequence: CASSLTRGSFNEQFF. This rearrangement joins TRBV7-9 to TRBJ2-1, with D possibly called TRBD1 or TRBD2 (5 bases each). CDR1 SEHNR and CDR2 FQNEAQ come from the germline V gene (reference sequence). The CDR3 is 15 residues long. The full variable domain, in which reference TRBV7-9 and TRBJ2-1 provide the parts outside the CDR3, is DTGVSQNPRHKITKRGQNVTFRCDPISEHNRLYWYRQTLGQGPEFLTYFQNEAQLEKSRLLSDRFSAERPKGSFSTLEIQRTEQGDSAMYLCASSLTRGSFNEQFFGPGTRLTVL.

V and J are TRBV7-3 and TRBJ2-3; D is possibly TRBD2 (6 bases). Deletions cut 3 bases from V and 6 bases from J, with 13 bases between. Looked up from germline, CDR1 is SGHTA and CDR2 is FQGTGA. The CDR3 extends over 14 amino acids. CDR3 DNA: TGTGCCAGCAGCTTTGGCGGGGCCGGGGATACGCAGTATTTT. This sequence encodes CASSFGGAGDTQYF.

The chain combines TRBV11-2 with TRBJ2-7; D remains ambiguous. V lost 1 base and J lost 4, with 5 bases in between. Germline CDR1 and CDR2: SGHAT and FQNNGV. The CDR3 runs to 12 residues. CDR3: CASSLVRYEQYF. The CDR3 nucleotides read TGTGCCAGCAGCTTAGTTCGGTACGAGCAGTACTTC.

This clone has a single count. The V and J genes are TRBV7-2 and TRBJ2-3; D possibly corresponds to TRBD2 (6 bases). Trimming cost V 2 bases and J 1 base, with 10 bases left between them. Germline CDR1 is SGHTA and CDR2 is FQGNSA. The CDR3 is made up of 15 amino acids. In DNA, the CDR3 is TGTGCCAGCAGCTTAATGTCTAGCGGCACAGATACGCAGTATTTT. It translates to CASSLMSSGTDTQYF.